The rows below give T cell receptor beta chains drawn from one sample of a study of T cell responses to AZD1222 COVID-19 vaccine. TCRdb's copy holds only in-frame clones and misses some; the assay was immunoSEQ multiplex PCR. Of some 120,000 clones detected, around 86% appear once; the ten largest clones hold about 1.2%. The sample here was peripheral blood, taken on day 0 of AZD1222 vaccination. The origin of the receptors is an adult in good health. Each CDR3 is given with its conserved first and last residue. The D gene is left open where the match is weak. Not every row has a clone size; where given, it reads once, few, many or a size class.

V gene: TRBV6-5
D gene: NA
J gene: TRBJ1-3
clone size: NA
CDR3 protein: CASSQGGGNTIYF
CDR3 DNA: TGTGCCAGCAGTCAGGGTGGGGGAAACACCATATATTTT

V gene: TRBV29-1
D gene: NA
J gene: TRBJ1-4
clone size: NA
CDR3 protein: CSVEGQEEKLFF
CDR3 DNA: TGCAGCGTTGAAGGCCAGGAGGAAAAACTGTTTTTT

V gene: TRBV25-1
D gene: NA
J gene: TRBJ1-2
clone size: NA
CDR3 protein: CASSLGEFYGYTF
CDR3 DNA: TGTGCCAGCAGCCTAGGGGAGTTTTATGGCTACACCTTC

V gene: TRBV7-7
D gene: TRBD2
J gene: TRBJ2-5
clone size: NA
CDR3 protein: CASSLDPQPAGGRDETQYF
CDR3 DNA: TGTGCCAGCAGCTTAGACCCCCAGCCTGCGGGGGGCAGGGATGAGACCCAGTACTTC

V gene: TRBV3-1/TRBV3-2
D gene: TRBD1
J gene: TRBJ1-1
clone size: NA
CDR3 protein: CASSFGQGRAEAFF
CDR3 DNA: TGTGCCAGCAGCTTCGGACAGGGGCGAGCTGAAGCTTTCTTT

V gene: TRBV6-5
D gene: TRBD1
J gene: TRBJ1-6
clone size: NA
CDR3 protein: CASTPSGGQSPLHF
CDR3 DNA: TGTGCCAGCACCCCGTCAGGGGGGCAGTCACCCCTCCACTTT

V gene: TRBV6-5
D gene: NA
J gene: TRBJ1-1
clone size: NA
CDR3 protein: CASSKQLPRNTEAFF
CDR3 DNA: TGTGCCAGCAGTAAACAACTACCCCGGAACACTGAAGCTTTCTTT

V gene: TRBV5-4
D gene: NA
J gene: TRBJ2-1
clone size: NA
CDR3 protein: CASSLGGAASVAYNEQFF
CDR3 DNA: TGTGCCAGCAGCTTGGGAGGGGCGGCTAGCGTGGCCTACAATGAGCAGTTCTTC

V gene: TRBV2
D gene: NA
J gene: TRBJ1-2
clone size: few
CDR3 protein: CASIEETGSGYTF
CDR3 DNA: TGTGCCAGCATCGAAGAAACAGGGTCTGGCTACACCTTC

V gene: TRBV5-1
D gene: NA
J gene: TRBJ1-2
clone size: NA
CDR3 protein: CASSLFSSGTSYGYTF
CDR3 DNA: TGCGCCAGCAGCTTGTTCAGTTCGGGGACTAGCTATGGCTACACCTTC

V gene: TRBV6-5
D gene: TRBD1
J gene: TRBJ2-1
clone size: NA
CDR3 protein: CASSTRQGGNEQFF
CDR3 DNA: TGTGCCAGCAGTACCCGACAGGGTGGCAATGAGCAGTTCTTC

V gene: TRBV7-9
D gene: NA
J gene: TRBJ1-4
clone size: NA
CDR3 protein: CASSLTQGTEKLFF
CDR3 DNA: TGTGCCAGCAGCTTGACGCAGGGGACTGAAAAACTGTTTTTT

V gene: TRBV12-3/TRBV12-4
D gene: TRBD1
J gene: TRBJ1-1
clone size: NA
CDR3 protein: CASSRQGRRAFF
CDR3 DNA: TGTGCCAGCAGCCGACAGGGCCGGCGAGCTTTCTTT

V gene: TRBV5-4
D gene: NA
J gene: TRBJ2-2
clone size: NA
CDR3 protein: CASSFAGAAGELFF
CDR3 DNA: TGTGCCAGCAGCTTCGCGGGGGCCGCCGGGGAGCTGTTTTTT

V gene: TRBV5-1
D gene: TRBD1
J gene: TRBJ2-2
clone size: NA
CDR3 protein: CASSQRQGGTGELFF
CDR3 DNA: TGCGCCAGCAGCCAACGACAGGGTGGTACCGGGGAGCTGTTTTTT

V gene: TRBV10-3
D gene: TRBD2
J gene: TRBJ2-3
clone size: NA
CDR3 protein: CATSGTTPTDTQYF
CDR3 DNA: TGTGCCACCTCCGGGACTACCCCCACAGATACGCAGTATTTT

V gene: TRBV7-2
D gene: NA
J gene: TRBJ1-4
clone size: once
CDR3 protein: CASSANRAVNEKLFF
CDR3 DNA: TGTGCCAGCAGCGCCAACAGGGCAGTGAATGAAAAACTGTTTTTT

V gene: TRBV7-9
D gene: NA
J gene: TRBJ2-7
clone size: NA
CDR3 protein: CASSSGLVQYF
CDR3 DNA: TGTGCCAGCAGCTCAGGGTTGGTGCAGTACTTC

V gene: TRBV29-1
D gene: NA
J gene: TRBJ1-1
clone size: once
CDR3 protein: CSVAGWDTEAFF
CDR3 DNA: TGCAGCGTTGCGGGGTGGGACACTGAAGCTTTCTTT